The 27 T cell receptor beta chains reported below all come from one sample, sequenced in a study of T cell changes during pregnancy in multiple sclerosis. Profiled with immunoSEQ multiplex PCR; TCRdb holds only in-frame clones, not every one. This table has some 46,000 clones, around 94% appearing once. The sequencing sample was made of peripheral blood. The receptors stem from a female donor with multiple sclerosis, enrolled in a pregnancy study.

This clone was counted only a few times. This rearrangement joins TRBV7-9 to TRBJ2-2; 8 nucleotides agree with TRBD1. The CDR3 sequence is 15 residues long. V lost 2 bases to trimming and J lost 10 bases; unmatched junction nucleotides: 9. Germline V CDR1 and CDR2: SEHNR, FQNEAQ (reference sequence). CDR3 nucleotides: TGTGCCAGCAGCTTACAGTCAGGGGGCCAGGAGGAGCTGTTTTTT. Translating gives CASSLQSGGQEELFF.

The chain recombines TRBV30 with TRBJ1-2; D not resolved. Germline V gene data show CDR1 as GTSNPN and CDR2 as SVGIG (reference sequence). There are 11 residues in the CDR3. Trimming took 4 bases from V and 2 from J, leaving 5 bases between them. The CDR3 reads CAWIMNYGYTF. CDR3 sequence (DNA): TGTGCCTGGATCATGAACTATGGCTACACCTTC.

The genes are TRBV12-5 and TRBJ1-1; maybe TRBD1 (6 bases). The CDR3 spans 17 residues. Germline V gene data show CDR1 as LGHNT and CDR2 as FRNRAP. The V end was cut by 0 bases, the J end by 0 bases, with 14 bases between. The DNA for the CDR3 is TGTGCTAGTGGTTTGGTATTGGACAGACCCATGAACACTGAAGCTTTCTTT. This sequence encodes CASGLVLDRPMNTEAFF. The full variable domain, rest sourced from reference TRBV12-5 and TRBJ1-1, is DARVTQTPRHKVTEMGQEVTMRCQPILGHNTVFWYRQTMMQGLELLAYFRNRAPLDDSGMPKDRFSAEMPDATLATLKIQPSEPRDSAVYFCASGLVLDRPMNTEAFFGQGTRLTVV.

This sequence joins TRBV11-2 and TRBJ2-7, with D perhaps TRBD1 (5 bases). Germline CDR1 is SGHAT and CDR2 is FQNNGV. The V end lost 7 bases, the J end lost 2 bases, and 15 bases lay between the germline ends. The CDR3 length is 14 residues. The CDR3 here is CASNPIGATYEQYF. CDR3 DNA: TGTGCCAGCAACCCAATTGGGGCCACCTACGAGCAGTACTTC.

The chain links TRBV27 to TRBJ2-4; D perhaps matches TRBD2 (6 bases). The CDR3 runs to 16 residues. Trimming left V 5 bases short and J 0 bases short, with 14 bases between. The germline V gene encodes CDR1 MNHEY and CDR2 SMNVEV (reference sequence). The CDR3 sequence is CASSPWRGLAKNIQYF. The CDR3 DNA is TGTGCCAGCAGTCCCTGGCGGGGTTTAGCCAAAAACATTCAGTACTTC.

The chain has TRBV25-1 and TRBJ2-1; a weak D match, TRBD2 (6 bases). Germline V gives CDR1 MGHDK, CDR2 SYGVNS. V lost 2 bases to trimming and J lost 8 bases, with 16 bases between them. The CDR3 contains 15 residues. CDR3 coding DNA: TGTGCCAGCAGTGAAACGACTAGTCCGGGGTATGAGCAGTTCTTC. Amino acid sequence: CASSETTSPGYEQFF.

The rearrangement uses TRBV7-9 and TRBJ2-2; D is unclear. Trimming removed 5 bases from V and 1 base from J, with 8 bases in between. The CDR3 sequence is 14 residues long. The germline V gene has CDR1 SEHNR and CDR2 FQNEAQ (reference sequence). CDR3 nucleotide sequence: TGTGCCAGCAGCCCCGACGGGAACACCGGGGAGCTGTTTTTT. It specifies CASSPDGNTGELFF.

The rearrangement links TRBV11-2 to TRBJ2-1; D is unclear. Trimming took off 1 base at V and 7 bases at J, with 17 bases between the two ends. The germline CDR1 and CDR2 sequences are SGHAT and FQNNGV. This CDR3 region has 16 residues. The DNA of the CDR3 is TGTGCCAGCAGCTTAGCCGTCCGTGTTGGGTTAAATGAGCAGTTCTTC. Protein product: CASSLAVRVGLNEQFF. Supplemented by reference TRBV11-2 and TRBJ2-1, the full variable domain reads EAGVAQSPRYKIIEKRQSVAFWCNPISGHATLYWYQQILGQGPKLLIQFQNNGVVDDSQLPKDRFSAERLKGVDSTLKIQPAKLEDSAVYLCASSLAVRVGLNEQFFGPGTRLTVL.

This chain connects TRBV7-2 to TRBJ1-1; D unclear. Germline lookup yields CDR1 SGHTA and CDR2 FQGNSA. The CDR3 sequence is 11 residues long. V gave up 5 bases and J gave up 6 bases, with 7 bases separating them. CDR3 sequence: CASSRVSEAFF. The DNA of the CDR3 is TGTGCCAGCAGCCGAGTCTCTGAAGCTTTCTTT.

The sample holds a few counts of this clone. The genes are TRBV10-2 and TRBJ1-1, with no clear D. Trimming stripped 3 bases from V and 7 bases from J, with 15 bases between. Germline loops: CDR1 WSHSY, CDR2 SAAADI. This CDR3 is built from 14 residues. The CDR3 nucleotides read TGCGCCAGCAGTGATATCGGAGGGTTGAATGAAGCTTTCTTT. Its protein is CASSDIGGLNEAFF.

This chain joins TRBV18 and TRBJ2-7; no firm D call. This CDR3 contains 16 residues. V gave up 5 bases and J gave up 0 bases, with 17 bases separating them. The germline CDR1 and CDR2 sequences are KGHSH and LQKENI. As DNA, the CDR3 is TGTGCCAGCTCATCCGGGTACCGTAGGAGCTCCTACGAGCAGTACTTC. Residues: CASSSGYRRSSYEQYF.

The CDR3 region has the DNA TGTGCCAGCAGCTTACGGCTCGGGAGCTCAGATACGCAGTATTTT. It codes for CASSLRLGSSDTQYF. The chain joins TRBV7-7 to TRBJ2-3; D is perhaps TRBD2 (6 bases). This CDR3 region has 15 residues. The V end was cut by 2 bases, the J end by 4 bases, with 13 bases between. Germline-derived CDR1 and CDR2 are SSHAT and FNYEAQ (reference sequence).

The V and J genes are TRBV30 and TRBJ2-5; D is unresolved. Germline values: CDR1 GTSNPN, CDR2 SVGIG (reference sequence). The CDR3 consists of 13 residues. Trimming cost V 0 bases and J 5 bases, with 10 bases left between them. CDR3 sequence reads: CAWSVSQRETQYF. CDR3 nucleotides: TGTGCCTGGAGTGTAAGCCAACGGGAGACCCAGTACTTC.

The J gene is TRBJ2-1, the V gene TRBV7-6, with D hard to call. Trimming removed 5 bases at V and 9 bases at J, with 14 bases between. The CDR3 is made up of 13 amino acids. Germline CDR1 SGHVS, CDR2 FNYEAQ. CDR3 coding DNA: TGTGCCAGCAGCCCAGTGGTGGGAACTGAGCAGTTCTTC. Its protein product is CASSPVVGTEQFF.

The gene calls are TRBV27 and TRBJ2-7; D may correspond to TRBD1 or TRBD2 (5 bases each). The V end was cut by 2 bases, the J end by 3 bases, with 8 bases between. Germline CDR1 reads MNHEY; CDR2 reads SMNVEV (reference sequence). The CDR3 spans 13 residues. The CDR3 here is CASSLGTLYEQYF. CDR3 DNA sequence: TGTGCCAGCAGTTTAGGGACCCTCTACGAGCAGTACTTC.

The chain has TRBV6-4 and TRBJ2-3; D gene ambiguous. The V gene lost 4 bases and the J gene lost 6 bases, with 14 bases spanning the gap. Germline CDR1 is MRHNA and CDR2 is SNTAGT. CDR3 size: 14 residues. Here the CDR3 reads CASSVRDQADTQYF. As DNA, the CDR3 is TGTGCCAGCAGTGTTAGAGACCAAGCGGATACGCAGTATTTT.

The CDR3 is CASSLSLGARTNEKLFF. In nucleotides, the CDR3 is TGTGCCAGCAGCTTGTCTCTAGGGGCGCGAACTAATGAAAAACTGTTTTTT. The rearrangement joins TRBV5-4 to TRBJ1-4; TRBD1 is a possible D gene (5 bases). V dropped 1 base and J dropped 1 base, with 14 bases sitting between them. CDR1 SGHNT and CDR2 YYREEE come from the germline V gene (reference sequence). This CDR3 has 17 residues.

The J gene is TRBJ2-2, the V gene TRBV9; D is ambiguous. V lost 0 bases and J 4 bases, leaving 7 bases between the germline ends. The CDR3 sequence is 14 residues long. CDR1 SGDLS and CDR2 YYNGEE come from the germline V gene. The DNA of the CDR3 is TGTGCCAGCAGCGTAGGAGGTTTCACCGGGGAGCTGTTTTTT. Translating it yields CASSVGGFTGELFF.

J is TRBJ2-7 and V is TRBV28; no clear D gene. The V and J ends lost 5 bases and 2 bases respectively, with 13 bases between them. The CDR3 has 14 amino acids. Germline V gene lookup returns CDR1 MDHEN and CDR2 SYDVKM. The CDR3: CASSTQTATYEQYF. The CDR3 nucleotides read TGTGCCAGCAGTACACAAACAGCTACCTACGAGCAGTACTTC. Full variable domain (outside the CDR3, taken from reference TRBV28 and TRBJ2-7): DVKVTQSSRYLVKRTGEKVFLECVQDMDHENMFWYRQDPGLGLRLIYFSYDVKMKEKGDIPEGYSVSREKKERFSLILESASTNQTSMYLCASSTQTATYEQYFGPGTRLTVT.

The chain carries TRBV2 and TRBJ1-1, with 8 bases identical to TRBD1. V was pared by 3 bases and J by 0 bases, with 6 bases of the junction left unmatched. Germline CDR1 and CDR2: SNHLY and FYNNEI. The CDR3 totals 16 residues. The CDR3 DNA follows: TGTGCCAGCAGTGATCCCAGGGGGCGCATGAACACTGAAGCTTTCTTT. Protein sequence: CASSDPRGRMNTEAFF.

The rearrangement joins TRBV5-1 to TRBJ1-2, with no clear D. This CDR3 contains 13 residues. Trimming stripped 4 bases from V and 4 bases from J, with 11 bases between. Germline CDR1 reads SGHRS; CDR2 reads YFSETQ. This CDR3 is CASSQDASYGYTF. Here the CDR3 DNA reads TGCGCCAGCAGCCAGGACGCAAGCTATGGCTACACCTTC.

The CDR3 bases are TGCGCCAGCAGCCCTCGCGGCAGGGAGGCAACTAATGAAAAACTGTTTTTT. It specifies CASSPRGREATNEKLFF. The chain recombines TRBV4-1 with TRBJ1-4; D perhaps matches TRBD1 (5 bases). The CDR3 sequence is 17 residues long. The germline gives CDR1 MGHRA, CDR2 YSYEKL. Trimming pared 4 bases from V and 0 bases from J, leaving 15 bases between.

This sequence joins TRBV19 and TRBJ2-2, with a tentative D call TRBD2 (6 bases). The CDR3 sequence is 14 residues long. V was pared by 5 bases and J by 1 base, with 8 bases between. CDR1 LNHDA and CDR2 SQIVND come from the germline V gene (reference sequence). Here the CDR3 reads CASSFSGNTGELFF. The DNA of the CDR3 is TGTGCCAGTAGTTTTAGCGGGAACACCGGGGAGCTGTTTTTT.

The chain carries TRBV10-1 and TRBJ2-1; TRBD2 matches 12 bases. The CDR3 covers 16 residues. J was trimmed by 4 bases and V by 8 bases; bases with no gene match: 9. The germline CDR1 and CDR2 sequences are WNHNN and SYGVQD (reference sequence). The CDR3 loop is CASAGTSGLGYNEQFF. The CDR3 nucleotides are TGCGCCAGCGCCGGGACTAGCGGGTTGGGATACAATGAGCAGTTCTTC.

The CDR3 DNA reads TGTGCCAGCAGTGAGACGGACCCAGCTTACCGGTCTGATGTGAGCAATCAGCCCCAGCATTTT. As protein: CASSETDPAYRSDVSNQPQHF. The chain uses TRBV28 and TRBJ1-5; D ambiguous. Trimming took 5 bases from V and 1 from J, leaving 30 bases between them. The CDR3 runs 21 residues. CDR1 is MDHEN and CDR2 is SYDVKM in the germline V gene.

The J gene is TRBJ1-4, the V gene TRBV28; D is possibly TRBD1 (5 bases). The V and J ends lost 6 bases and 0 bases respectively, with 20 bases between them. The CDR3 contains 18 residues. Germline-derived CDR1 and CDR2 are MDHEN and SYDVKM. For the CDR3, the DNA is TGTGCCAGCAGCCGAGCCCCGGCCAGGGCCTCAACTAATGAAAAACTGTTTTTT. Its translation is CASSRAPARASTNEKLFF.

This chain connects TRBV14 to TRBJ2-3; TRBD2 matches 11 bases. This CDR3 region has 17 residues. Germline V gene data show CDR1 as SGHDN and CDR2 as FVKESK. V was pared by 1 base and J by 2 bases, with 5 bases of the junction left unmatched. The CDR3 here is CASSQGRSGRATDTQYF. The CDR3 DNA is TGTGCCAGCAGCCAAGGGCGTAGCGGGAGGGCCACAGATACGCAGTATTTT.